This T cell receptor (beta chain) comes out of a study of T cell changes during pregnancy in multiple sclerosis. The V end lost 10 bases, the J end lost 4 bases, and 14 bases lay between the germline ends. Looked up from germline, CDR1 is MNHEY and CDR2 is SMNVEV (reference sequence). This CDR3 spans 13 amino acids. Sequencing was performed with immunoSEQ multiplex PCR; in TCRdb, only in-frame clones are kept and a portion is missing. The sample gives tens of thousands of clones, 94% of which show up once; 0.84% is in the top ten. The chain employs TRBV27 and TRBJ1-3, with D possibly matching TRBD1 (6 bases). The sequence was collected from a female donor with multiple sclerosis, enrolled in a pregnancy study. Specimen: peripheral blood, collected in the third trimester of pregnancy. CDR3 sequence: CATTQGPGNTIYF. The CDR3 nucleotides are TGTGCCACCACACAGGGACCCGGAAACACCATATATTTT.